The rows below give T cell receptor beta chains drawn from one sample of a study of technical replicates of blood from a handful of donors. TCRdb's copy holds only in-frame clones and misses some; the assay was immunoSEQ multiplex PCR. The data hold some 49,000 clones, with around 90% observed a single time. What was sequenced was PBMCs. These receptor sequences come from a human donor in good health. Some clones in this sample may be carry-over from other donors' samples. The CDR3 runs from the conserved cysteine through the conserved F or W. The D gene is left open where the match is weak. The listing skips clone size in some rows; elsewhere it reads once, few, many or a size class.

length,D,V,J,size,DNA,CDR3
16,TRBD2,TRBV7-9,TRBJ2-6,-,TGTGCCAGCAGCTTAGGTGCGGGGGCTGGGGCCAACGTCCTGACTTTC,CASSLGAGAGANVLTF
15,-,TRBV5-1,TRBJ1-4,-,TGCGCCAGCAGCTTGCAGGGGACAACTAATGAAAAACTGTTTTTT,CASSLQGTTNEKLFF
13,TRBD1,TRBV4-1,TRBJ1-2,-,TGCGCCAGCAGACGGACAGGGGAGCGTGGCTACACCTTC,CASRRTGERGYTF
17,-,TRBV18,TRBJ2-3,-,TGTGCCAGCTCACCACCGGGGAGAGTATCTACCACAGATACGCAGTATTTT,CASSPPGRVSTTDTQYF
15,-,TRBV7-2,TRBJ2-5,-,TGTGCCAGCAGCTCACAAACCGCGGCCCAAGAGACCCAGTACTTC,CASSSQTAAQETQYF
13,-,TRBV18,TRBJ2-3,once,TGTGCCAGCTCACCACCATGGAGCGATACGCAGTATTTT,CASSPPWSDTQYF
20,TRBD2,TRBV5-1,TRBJ2-1,-,TGCGCCAGCAGCTTCGGACCCCGGACTAGCTCACGGAGCTCCTACAATGAGCAGTTCTTC,CASSFGPRTSSRSSYNEQFF
17,TRBD2,TRBV9,TRBJ2-5,-,TGTGCCAGCAGCCCAACGGCTGGGACTAGCGGACAAGAGACCCAGTACTTC,CASSPTAGTSGQETQYF
15,TRBD1,TRBV27,TRBJ1-2,few,TGTGCCAGCAGTTTTTTCCCCAATCGCGGACAGGGACACACCTTC,CASSFFPNRGQGHTF
13,TRBD1,TRBV19,TRBJ1-2,-,TGTGCCAGTAAAAAGGACAGGGGGCATGGCTACACCTTC,CASKKDRGHGYTF
16,TRBD1,TRBV4-3,TRBJ2-5,-,TGCGCCAGCAGCCAAGAACCGGGACAGGGTTCAGAGACCCAGTACTTC,CASSQEPGQGSETQYF
15,-,TRBV4-1,TRBJ2-2,-,TGCGCCAGCAGAGACTCTACAGGGCCCACCGGGGAGCTGTTTTTT,CASRDSTGPTGELFF